A single sample is the source of the 17 T cell receptor beta chains below, sequenced in a study of cytomegalovirus exposure and HLA in healthy donors. 13 Jbeta primers and 60 Vbeta primers were used for the PCR. Sequenced by immunoSEQ multiplex PCR; TCRdb stores in-frame clones only, minus some. The sample shows over 85,000 clones, 63% of them seen only once. The sequenced sample consisted of PBMCs. These receptors originate from a human donor in good health.

The rearrangement uses TRBV4-1 and TRBJ2-5; possibly TRBD2 for D (6 bases). Trimming left V 5 bases short and J 1 base short, with 11 bases between. CDR1 is MGHRA, CDR2 YSYEKL, per germline. The CDR3 sequence is 14 residues long. CDR3 region: CASSTRDFQETQYF. DNA of the CDR3: TGCGCCAGCAGCACCCGGGACTTCCAAGAGACCCAGTACTTC.

The chain employs TRBV18 and TRBJ2-7, with 12 bases lining up with TRBD2. CDR1 is KGHSH and CDR2 is LQKENI in the germline V gene. The V gene end was trimmed by 3 bases and the J gene end by 2 bases; junction bases not matched to a gene: 23. The CDR3 spans 22 residues. CDR3 sequence reads: CASSPPSSGRLAGGPTAYEQYF. The CDR3 DNA is TGTGCCAGCTCACCTCCCAGCTCTGGTAGGCTAGCGGGAGGGCCGACTGCCTACGAGCAGTACTTC.

In DNA, the CDR3 is TGTGCCAGCAGCTTAGCGCCGGACAGGCTAGATCAGCCCCAGCATTTT. Its protein product is CASSLAPDRLDQPQHF. The chain joins TRBV7-8 to TRBJ1-5; 7 nucleotides match TRBD1. The CDR3 length is 16 residues. Trimming took 0 bases from V and 5 from J; bases not matched to a gene: 7. The germline gives CDR1 SGHVS, CDR2 FQNEAQ.

The chain joins TRBV4-2 to TRBJ2-1, with 9 bases matching TRBD1. This CDR3 region has 16 residues. Germline trimming cut 2 bases from V and 7 bases from J; bases unmatched to any gene: 9. The germline V gene encodes CDR1 LGHNA and CDR2 YNFKEQ. CDR3 nucleotides: TGTGCCAGCAGCCAAACCGACAGGGGGATAAGGAATGAGCAGTTCTTC. It specifies CASSQTDRGIRNEQFF.

The J gene is TRBJ2-4, the V gene TRBV5-6, with 7 bases matching TRBD1. The CDR3 runs 14 residues. Unmatched junction bases numbered 5, after V lost 1 base and J lost 7 bases. Per germline, CDR1 SGHDT and CDR2 YYEEEE. The CDR3 here is CASSLRDRGNIQYF. Here the CDR3 DNA reads TGTGCCAGCAGCTTGAGGGACAGAGGGAACATTCAGTACTTC.

This chain links TRBV6-5 with TRBJ2-1, with 9 bases matching TRBD2. CDR3 length: 14 amino acids. V shed 5 bases and J 4 bases; nucleotides not matched to a gene: 3. Germline V gene data show CDR1 as MNHEY and CDR2 as SVGAGI. The DNA of the CDR3 is TGTGCCAGCAGTAGGCGGGAGGGATACAATGAGCAGTTCTTC. It codes for CASSRREGYNEQFF.

The V gene is TRBV7-3, the J gene TRBJ2-1, with TRBD2 identical over 13 bases. Germline V lookup: CDR1 SGHTA, CDR2 FQGTGA. The CDR3 covers 15 residues. The junction had 7 bases not matched to a gene; V was cut back by 5 bases and J by 9 bases. CDR3 sequence (DNA): TGTGCCAGCAGCGACGGACTAGCGGGAGTCGGTGAGCAGTTCTTC. Translation: CASSDGLAGVGEQFF.

This CDR3 reads CASSLIPLGQPDQPQHF. For the CDR3, the DNA is TGTGCCAGCAGCTTAATCCCTTTGGGACAGCCAGATCAGCCCCAGCATTTT. This sequence joins TRBV7-3 and TRBJ1-5, with 7 bases identical to TRBD1. Trimming at V came to 1 base and at J to 5 bases, leaving 11 bases not matched to a gene. This CDR3 is built from 17 residues. In germline, CDR1 is SGHTA, CDR2 FQGTGA.

The chain has TRBV28 and TRBJ1-1, with TRBD1 identical over 11 bases. Trimming took 6 bases from V and 4 from J; bases not matched to a gene: 4. Germline V gene data show CDR1 as MDHEN and CDR2 as SYDVKM. The CDR3 loop spans 14 amino acids. CDR3 nucleotide sequence: TGTGCCAGCAGGCGGGGACAGGGGGGCACTGAAGCTTTCTTT. Translated, it gives CASRRGQGGTEAFF. The variable domain in full, completed from reference TRBV28 and TRBJ1-1, reads DVKVTQSSRYLVKRTGEKVFLECVQDMDHENMFWYRQDPGLGLRLIYFSYDVKMKEKGDIPEGYSVSREKKERFSLILESASTNQTSMYLCASRRGQGGTEAFFGQGTRLTVV.

This clone qualifies as medium-sized. This chain joins TRBV5-6 and TRBJ1-2, with 9 nucleotides matching TRBD1. The J segment lost 9 bases and the V segment lost 0 bases, leaving 9 bases of the junction unmatched. The CDR3 loop spans 15 amino acids. Per the germline V gene, CDR1 is SGHDT and CDR2 is YYEEEE. The CDR3 loop is CASSLAVTGGLRYTF. The CDR3, as DNA: TGTGCCAGCAGCTTGGCCGTGACAGGGGGGTTGCGCTACACCTTC.

V usage is TRBV19 and J usage is TRBJ1-2; D is unresolved. The CDR3 has 15 amino acids. Germline V gene sequence: CDR1 LNHDA, CDR2 SQIVND (reference sequence). V gave up 8 bases and J gave up 1 base, with 17 bases separating them. The chain's CDR3 is CASRMGGDGNYGYTF. The DNA for the CDR3 is TGTGCCAGTCGAATGGGCGGGGATGGTAACTATGGCTACACCTTC.

CDR3 region: CASSPTANTGELFF. The CDR3 nucleotides read TGTGCCAGCAGCCCAACAGCGAACACCGGGGAGCTGTTTTTT. The chain is built from TRBV7-9 and TRBJ2-2; D gene unclear. This CDR3 has 14 residues. The germline V and J ends were trimmed by 5 bases and 0 bases, with 7 bases remaining between them. CDR1 and CDR2 (germline): SEHNR, FQNEAQ (reference sequence).

This clone appeared a single time. V gene TRBV19 combines with J gene TRBJ2-2; 9 positions match TRBD2. V dropped 7 bases and J dropped 2; count of bases not matched to a gene: 5. CDR3 length equals 15 residues. CDR1 LNHDA and CDR2 SQIVND come from the germline V gene (reference sequence). The CDR3 sequence: CASNTGTSNTGELFF. The CDR3 nucleotides read TGTGCCAGTAATACAGGGACTAGCAACACCGGGGAGCTGTTTTTT.

V and J are TRBV30 and TRBJ1-1; TRBD1 matches at 7 bases. The length of the CDR3 is 13 residues. The junction had 4 bases not matched to a gene; V was cut back by 1 base and J by 5 bases. Germline V gives CDR1 GTSNPN, CDR2 SVGIG (reference sequence). CDR3 sequence: CAWSGQGYTEAFF. DNA of the CDR3: TGTGCCTGGAGTGGACAGGGCTATACTGAAGCTTTCTTT. The entire variable domain, with the rest obtained from reference TRBV30 and TRBJ1-1, is as follows: SQTIHQWPATLVQPVGSPLSLECTVEGTSNPNLYWYRQAAGRGLQLLFYSVGIGQISSEVPQNLSASRPQDRQFILSSKKLLLSDSGFYLCAWSGQGYTEAFFGQGTRLTVV.

This rearrangement joins TRBV19 to TRBJ2-7; D may be TRBD1 (6 bases). The CDR3 contains 14 residues. Trimming took off 4 bases at V and 2 bases at J, with 12 bases between the two ends. Per the germline V gene, CDR1 is LNHDA and CDR2 is SQIVND (reference sequence). CDR3 protein: CASSTGTPTYEQYF. Written as DNA, the CDR3 is TGTGCCAGTAGTACCGGGACACCTACCTACGAGCAGTACTTC.

This chain joins TRBV2 and TRBJ2-7, with TRBD1 matching over 7 bases. V dropped 7 bases and J dropped 2; count of bases not matched to a gene: 11. Germline values: CDR1 SNHLY, CDR2 FYNNEI. The CDR3 spans 15 residues. CDR3 coding DNA: TGTGCCAGCACCCAAGAGTGGGGACAGACCTACGAGCAGTACTTC. It specifies CASTQEWGQTYEQYF.

The chain is built from TRBV6-4 and TRBJ1-2, with D unresolved. Trimming took off 2 bases at V and 4 bases at J, with 11 bases between the two ends. This CDR3 has 14 residues. The germline V gene encodes CDR1 MRHNA and CDR2 SNTAGT. CDR3 amino acids: CASSDPVRLYGYTF. CDR3 in DNA: TGTGCCAGCAGTGACCCGGTACGCCTCTATGGCTACACCTTC.